These 19 T cell receptor beta chains came from one sample sequenced in a study of tumor-infiltrating lymphocytes in primary liver carcinoma. Total RNA and DNA came together from roughly 20-30 mg of bulk tissue without cell sorting. TCR beta cDNA was made from 400 to 600 ng total RNA with a constant-region primer. What produced the TCR beta libraries was three nested multiplex PCR rounds using slightly modified ARM-PCR. TRBV1-TRBV30 forward primers and a C-beta reverse primer were used in the first two PCR rounds, which each ran for approximately 9 cycles. MiXCR was run by TCRdb on the multiplex PCR reads, yielding one entry per CDR3 protein. In the table there are around 78,000 distinct CDR3 sequences, about two thirds of which are singletons. Sequencing used liver tumor tissue from sampling region 4. Subset described: tumor region T4, right-lateral pole. Receptor source: an older woman with primary liver carcinoma and hepatitis B virus infection.

Concerning this clonotype: Germline is not matched at one junction end, which may reflect a read error. The rearrangement links TRBV5-1 to TRBJ2-7, with a tentative D call TRBD2 (6 bases). Germline assignment: CDR1 SGHRS and CDR2 YFSETQ. This CDR3 is 14 amino acids long. The CDR3 protein is CGSNLAGFPYEQYF. CDR3 DNA sequence: TGCGGCAGCAACTTGGCGGGGTTCCCCTACGAGCAGTACTTC. Looking up the rest from reference TRBV5-1 and TRBJ2-7 gives the full variable domain: KAGVTQTPRYLIKTRGQQVTLSCSPISGHRSVSWYQQTPGQGLQFLFEYFSETQRNKGNFPGRFSGRQFSNSRSEMNVSTLELGDSALYLCGSNLAGFPYEQYFGPGTRLTVT.

Concerning this clonotype: Lacking the conserved final phenylalanine or tryptophan, this CDR3 likely reflects a read error. The chain joins TRBV11-2 to TRBJ1-2; no firm D call. Germline V CDR1 and CDR2: SGHAT, FQNNGV. Trimming removed 0 bases at V and 5 bases at J, with 13 bases between. The CDR3 is 15 residues long. CDR3 amino acids: CASSLDGILGYGYTI. The CDR3 bases are TGTGCCAGCAGCTTAGATGGGATACTAGGTTATGGCTACACCATC.

Turning to this clonotype: Lacking the conserved final phenylalanine or tryptophan, this CDR3 likely reflects a read error. This chain uses TRBV11-2 with TRBJ1-1, with 8 bases lining up with TRBD1. The CDR3 consists of 14 residues. CDR1 is SGHAT, CDR2 FQNNGV, per germline. The CDR3 DNA is TGTGCTATCAACTTAACCAGGGGGCGAGCTGAAGCTTTCTGT. Translating it yields CAINLTRGRAEAFC.

This chain links TRBV6-1 with TRBJ1-1; 11 bases match TRBD1. The CDR3 length is 19 residues. V trimming: 4 bases; J trimming: 0 bases; junction bases outside the gene matches: 13. From germline, CDR1 is MNHNS and CDR2 SASEGT. The CDR3 sequence: CASSAPGQGVRKMNTEAFF. CDR3 DNA: TGTGCCAGCAGTGCGCCGGGACAGGGGGTGCGGAAAATGAACACTGAAGCTTTCTTT.

This clonotype was seen just once. One junction end disagrees with the germline gene, perhaps due to a read error. The genes are TRBV11-3 and TRBJ2-1; possibly TRBD2 for D (5 bases). The germline gives CDR1 SGHNT, CDR2 YENEEA. This CDR3 is built from 15 residues. DNA of the CDR3: TGTGCCAGCAGTGCGACCGGAGGCCAATACAATGAGCAGTTCTTT. Residues: CASSATGGQYNEQFF.

Notes on this clonotype: This may stem from a read error, because a much larger clone lies one nucleotide away. The genes are TRBV28 and TRBJ2-2; D perhaps matches TRBD1 (5 bases). V dropped 8 bases and J dropped 1 base, with 17 bases sitting between them. CDR3 length: 16 amino acids. CDR1 and CDR2 (germline): MDHEN, SYDVKM. The CDR3 DNA reads as TGTGCCAGCTGTTCCCGCAGGGATAAGAACACCGGGGAGCTGTTTTTT. This translates into CASCSRRDKNTGELFF.

This clonotype was recorded at least ten times. The junction departs from germline at one end; a sequencing error may be responsible. The chain joins TRBV11-2 to TRBJ1-4; D is unclear. Germline CDR1 reads SGHAT; CDR2 reads FQNNGV. This CDR3 region has 14 residues. CDR3 nucleotide sequence: TGTGCCAGCATACTACAGACAACTCATGAAAAACTGTTTTTT. It is translated as CASILQTTHEKLFF.

As regards this clonotype: This may arise from a read error, as a much more abundant clone is one base away. Since no conserved phenylalanine or tryptophan closes the CDR3, a read error is the likely cause. V and J are TRBV18 and TRBJ1-1; 7 positions match TRBD1. Germline values: CDR1 KGHSH, CDR2 LQKENI. CDR3 size: 14 residues. V gave up 5 bases and J gave up 5 bases; unmatched junction bases: 8. The CDR3 here is CASSEQGRGTEAFI. DNA of the CDR3: TGTGCCAGCTCAGAACAGGGGCGCGGGACTGAAGCTTTCATT.

Notes on this clonotype: A read error is possible here, since a much larger clone lies one base away. This CDR3 reads CASSLFRGSSPLHF. Written as DNA, the CDR3 is TGTGCCAGCAGCTTATTTAGGGGAAGCTCACCCCTCCACTTT. This chain uses TRBV7-8 with TRBJ1-6; D is possibly TRBD1 (5 bases). CDR1 is SGHVS, CDR2 FQNEAQ, per germline. The CDR3 is made up of 14 amino acids. Trimming stripped 2 bases from V and 10 bases from J, with 12 bases between.

With regard to this clonotype: A read error may explain this, as a much larger clone is one base away. A read error is likely, as this CDR3 ends without the conserved phenylalanine or tryptophan. The chain combines TRBV28 with TRBJ1-6; a possible D gene is TRBD1 (5 bases). This CDR3 is built from 11 residues. CDR1 and CDR2 (germline): MDHEN, SYDVKM. Trimming removed 8 bases from V and 7 bases from J, with 6 bases in between. The CDR3, as DNA: TGTGCCAGCGGGGGGAATTCACCCCTCCACATT. Translated, it gives CASGGNSPLHI.

This chain connects TRBV11-2 to TRBJ2-3, with no clear D. This CDR3 region has 15 residues. Germline V gene sequence: CDR1 SGHAT, CDR2 FQNNGV. The CDR3: CNTSLVSRSTDTQYF. DNA for the CDR3: TGTAACACCAGCTTAGTAAGCCGCAGCACAGATACGCAGTATTTT.

The rearrangement uses TRBV20-1 and TRBJ2-3; D unclear. CDR3 length equals 15 residues. The V gene's germline CDR1 is DFQATT and CDR2 SNEGSKA (reference sequence). V was trimmed by 3 bases and J by 3 bases, leaving 16 bases between them. The CDR3 DNA follows: TGCAGTGCTAGGGATCGGCTAGTGGGGACAGATACGCAGTATTTT. The encoded protein is CSARDRLVGTDTQYF.

This sequence joins TRBV20-1 and TRBJ2-7; 9 bases fit TRBD2. CDR3 length equals 14 residues. J lost 2 bases, V lost 4 bases, and 6 bases had no gene match. Germline CDR1 is DFQATT and CDR2 is SNEGSKA (reference sequence). This CDR3 is CSATSSGKTYEQYF. The CDR3, as DNA: TGCAGTGCTACCTCTAGCGGGAAGACCTACGAGCAGTACTTC.

This clonotype has a handful of counts. This chain connects TRBV18 to TRBJ1-2; 11 positions agree with TRBD1. Germline V gene lookup returns CDR1 KGHSH and CDR2 LQKENI. J gave up 4 bases and V 5 bases, and 6 bases lay outside the gene matches. The CDR3 totals 15 residues. The CDR3 coding sequence is TGTGCCAGCTCATCGAGGACAGGGGGCTCCTATGGCTACACCTTC. Amino acids: CASSSRTGGSYGYTF.

Remarks on this clonotype: Since no conserved phenylalanine or tryptophan closes the CDR3, a read error is the likely cause. In DNA, the CDR3 is TGTGCCAGGAGCTCGGGACTAGTGGGACCAGATACGCAGTATGTT. It is translated as CARSSGLVGPDTQYV. J is TRBJ2-3 and V is TRBV11-2, with 8 bases identical to TRBD2. The germline V gene has CDR1 SGHAT and CDR2 FQNNGV. This CDR3 is built from 15 residues.

Note on this clonotype: Without the conserved terminal phenylalanine or tryptophan, this CDR3 likely stems from a read error. This chain connects TRBV7-3 to TRBJ1-1; D gene uncertain. CDR1 and CDR2 from the germline V gene are SGHTA and FQGTGA. The CDR3 loop spans 13 amino acids. CDR3 DNA: TGTGTCAGCAGCTTAATGCCCTACACTGAAGCTTTCTCT. It codes for CVSSLMPYTEAFS.

This clonotype was counted once. CDR3 protein: CASTEGLSQYEQYF. As DNA, the CDR3 is TGTGCCAGCACCGAGGGACTATCTCAATATGAGCAGTACTTC. This chain links TRBV12-3 or TRBV12-4 with TRBJ2-7; TRBD2 agrees at 7 bases. The V gene end was trimmed by 7 bases and the J gene end by 7 bases; junction bases not matched to a gene: 13. The CDR3 contains 14 residues.

The chain carries TRBV28 and TRBJ1-4, with 11 bases aligning to TRBD1. V was pared by 1 base and J by 8 bases, with 6 bases of the junction left unmatched. The germline CDR1 and CDR2 sequences are MDHEN and SYDVKM. This CDR3 region has 16 residues. CDR3 amino acids: CASSLSGQGAREKLFF. In nucleotides, the CDR3 is TGTGCCAGCAGTTTATCTGGACAGGGGGCTAGGGAAAAACTGTTTTTT. The variable domain in full, completed from reference TRBV28 and TRBJ1-4, reads DVKVTQSSRYLVKRTGEKVFLECVQDMDHENMFWYRQDPGLGLRLIYFSYDVKMKEKGDIPEGYSVSREKKERFSLILESASTNQTSMYLCASSLSGQGAREKLFFGSGTQLSVL.

Comment on this clonotype: One end of the junction fails to match germline, which may point to a read error. V and J are TRBV11-2 and TRBJ1-2; 7 bases match TRBD1. Germline CDR1 is SGHAT and CDR2 is FQNNGV. This CDR3 has 15 amino acids. The CDR3: CVSSLEGASGGAYTF. CDR3 in DNA: TGTGTCAGCAGCTTAGAGGGGGCCAGTGGCGGCGCCTACACCTTC.